This TCR beta chain was identified during a study of T cells in Graves' hyperthyroidism and ophthalmopathy. It was RNA transcripts that yielded the amplified TCR beta CDR3 regions. When the TCR CDR3 underwent first-round RT-PCR, the HTBI primer set was used. TCRdb itself ran the multiplex PCR reads through MiXCR, one entry per CDR3 protein. Here the sample spans over 150,000 distinct CDR3 sequences, over 15% being singletons. With 5 bases clipped from V and 5 bases from J, the junction kept 2 bases outside the gene matches. The germline V gene encodes CDR1 MDHEN and CDR2 SYDVKM. This CDR3 comprises 14 residues.

The sequencing input was blood. The source is a woman aged 50 to 65 with Graves' hyperthyroidism. The chain is built from TRBV28 and TRBJ1-6, with TRBD1 identical over 8 bases. The CDR3 sequence: CASSDRGDNSPLHF. CDR3 nucleotides: TGTGCCAGCAGTGACAGGGGCGATAATTCACCCCTCCACTTT.